The entry that follows covers one T cell receptor beta chain sequence. Its antigen is still unknown. No much larger clonotype is one base removed from it; base qualities were not supplied. TCRbeta CDR3 regions were amplified from genomic DNA using the immunoSEQ Assay, a bias-controlled multiplex PCR. In the source study's methods: Nucleated cell counts per sample were estimated from amplification of reference gene primers within the assay. To quantify the absolute abundance of each unique TCRbeta CDR3 rearrangement, sequence reads were collapsed and filtered. For each sample, productive Simpson clonality was calculated as the square root of Simpson's diversity index over productive rearrangements. The table was pulled from immuneACCESS by TCRdb, which kept in-frame rearrangements only. Such tables lose some clones; where checked, under half of the loss comes from unresolved V genes, and the rest has no known cause. V and J calls and clone size are those listed in that table; D and trimming were worked out from the DNA. In this sample the table shows about 190,000 clones, 75% to 90% of which occur a single time. The biggest ten clones account for approximately 6.7% of the sample.

This sample was taken from a study of blood T cell repertoires in COVID-19 (dated by TCRdb to the early 2020s). Context from the whole study: The collaborator samples originated in the United States, Italy and Spain and spanned the acute and convalescent phases of COVID-19. The material from the prospective study consisted of cDNA or gDNA derived from T cells, B-cell-depleted T cells, or PBMCs. Nearly every sample came with metadata listing a de-identified subject ID, COVID-19 status, age in years and sex. The repertoires were released in a freely available public database meant as a resource for research on the immune response to SARS-CoV-2. Deeply sampled blood TCRbeta repertoires from subjects exposed to, actively infected with, or recovered from COVID-19 were included in the dataset. The samples were drawn from two sources: the first 160 participants of the ongoing ImmuneRACE study, and 950 to 1,500 subjects contributed by 6 global collaborators. Where available, HLA class I and class II types were taken from metadata supplied by the sample provider and were not determined by assay-based typing.

The germline V end is reduced by 0 bases and the J end by 4 bases; junction bases left unmatched: 6. Including cysteine and phenylalanine, the CDR3 has 15 amino acids. Only the CDR3 part of the read is kept: 45 bases, read in frame from the first base. Sequences SGDLS (CDR1) and YYNGEE (CDR2) are obtained from the germline V gene. Each collaborating institution followed its own protocols to collect whole blood in K2EDTA tubes. Collaborator samples were shipped for TCRbeta analysis as frozen whole blood, isolated PBMCs, or DNA extracted from either sample type. What the work shows at the level of the full study, not this receptor alone: How much clinical and demographic metadata was included differed by source and by participant, and the metadata was provided uncurated.

The receptor was isolated from a man aged 35 to 55 with acute or convalescent COVID-19. The specimen sequenced was peripheral blood. The chain links TRBV9 with TRBJ1-2, with TRBD1 identical over 7 junction bases. The sequenced DNA is TGTGCCAGCAGCGTAGCTACAGGGGAGGCCTATGGCTACACCTTC. Translation gives CASSVATGEAYGYTF.